Listed below are T cell receptor beta chains from one sample, sequenced in a study of early T cells in non-severe SARS-CoV-2 infection. MiXCR, run by TCRdb on the 5' RACE reads, gives a single entry per CDR3 protein. The table lists 45,000 to 75,000 distinct CDR3 sequences, about 12% of them singletons. Sequenced material: whole blood. These receptors were obtained from an adult who was a healthcare worker with PCR-confirmed SARS-CoV-2 infection or an uninfected control (not recorded which). CDR3s include the opening cysteine and the closing phenylalanine or tryptophan. Each record gives: V gene, J gene, CDR3 protein.

v_gene: TRBV5-1
j_gene: TRBJ2-5
CDR3aa: CASRRAGGEQETQYF

v_gene: TRBV11-2
j_gene: TRBJ2-2
CDR3aa: CASRPITSAGELFF

v_gene: TRBV27
j_gene: TRBJ1-1
CDR3aa: CASSWSMNTEAFF

v_gene: TRBV11-2
j_gene: TRBJ2-3
CDR3aa: CASSLYFSIQQYF

v_gene: TRBV27
j_gene: TRBJ2-5
CDR3aa: CASSFRLAGGWGETQYF

v_gene: TRBV12-3/TRBV12-4
j_gene: TRBJ1-5
CDR3aa: CASSSGPPQHF

v_gene: TRBV2
j_gene: TRBJ2-1
CDR3aa: CASSGQAVNEQFF

v_gene: TRBV6-1
j_gene: TRBJ1-5
CDR3aa: CASSEALRVGDQPQHF

v_gene: TRBV3-1
j_gene: TRBJ1-2
CDR3aa: CASSQRQGTNYGYTF

v_gene: TRBV20-1
j_gene: TRBJ2-3
CDR3aa: CSARAGTGGDTQYF

v_gene: TRBV19
j_gene: TRBJ2-7
CDR3aa: CASSIDPWTSGTSYEQYF

v_gene: TRBV28
j_gene: TRBJ2-6
CDR3aa: CASSGANVLTF

v_gene: TRBV6-2/TRBV6-3
j_gene: TRBJ1-3
CDR3aa: CASTGAISGNTIYF

v_gene: TRBV20-1
j_gene: TRBJ2-5
CDR3aa: CSARIPNGETQYF

v_gene: TRBV7-2
j_gene: TRBJ2-3
CDR3aa: CASSFLWGDTQYF

v_gene: TRBV9
j_gene: TRBJ1-3
CDR3aa: CASSVTGSSGNTIYF

v_gene: TRBV24-1
j_gene: TRBJ2-5
CDR3aa: CATSDELGLRYF

v_gene: TRBV7-2
j_gene: TRBJ2-1
CDR3aa: CASSLAASVNEQFF

v_gene: TRBV24-1
j_gene: TRBJ2-1
CDR3aa: CATSDLGTSGDNEQFF

v_gene: TRBV20-1
j_gene: TRBJ2-3
CDR3aa: CSARDPPGTGGGTDTQYF